Following are 23 T cell receptor beta chains from one sample sequenced in a study of siplizumab effects on memory and regulatory T cells. The method was immunoSEQ multiplex PCR; TCRdb's version includes in-frame clones alone and lacks a portion of them. The repertoire holds around 110,000 clones, with approximately 94% as singletons. Material: non-Treg CD4+ T cells sorted from blood. The receptors were gathered from a human donor in good health.

The V call is TRBV30, the J call TRBJ1-1, with D hard to call. There are 11 residues in the CDR3. Germline V lookup: CDR1 GTSNPN, CDR2 SVGIG (reference sequence). V shed 0 bases and J shed 7 bases, with 6 bases lying between them. CDR3 bases: TGTGCCTGGAGTGTAGGGATTGAAGCTTTCTTT. Translation gives CAWSVGIEAFF.

J is TRBJ2-3 and V is TRBV2; no reliable D call. There are 14 residues in the CDR3. Trimming cost V 0 bases and J 2 bases, with 6 bases left between them. CDR1 and CDR2 (germline): SNHLY, FYNNEI. The CDR3 region is CASSEATNTDTQYF. As DNA, the CDR3 is TGTGCCAGCAGTGAAGCAACCAACACAGATACGCAGTATTTT.

V gene TRBV15 combines with J gene TRBJ2-7; maybe TRBD2 (5 bases). Trimming cost V 9 bases and J 6 bases, with 12 bases left between them. CDR3 size: 11 residues. Germline CDR1 and CDR2: LNHNV and YYDKDF (reference sequence). The CDR3 DNA reads as TGTGCCACTGGAACTAGAGGCGAGCAGTACTTC. It is translated as CATGTRGEQYF.

This clone has a handful of counts. The CDR3: CASSRVNTEAFF. DNA of the CDR3: TGTGCCAGCAGCAGAGTCAACACTGAAGCTTTCTTT. This chain links TRBV7-9 with TRBJ1-1, with D unresolved. The CDR3 consists of 12 residues. Germline V gene data show CDR1 as SEHNR and CDR2 as FQNEAQ (reference sequence). V gave up 5 bases and J gave up 2 bases, with 6 bases separating them.

The rearrangement joins TRBV9 to TRBJ2-2; D is ambiguous. V was clipped by 0 bases and J by 1 base, with 10 bases between them. The germline CDR1 and CDR2 sequences are SGDLS and YYNGEE. The CDR3 covers 16 residues. CDR3 sequence (DNA): TGTGCCAGCAGCGTAGGGGGTCCCATGAACACCGGGGAGCTGTTTTTT. Translated, it gives CASSVGGPMNTGELFF.

This rearrangement joins TRBV19 to TRBJ2-5; D is possibly TRBD2 (6 bases). This CDR3 is built from 13 residues. Germline V gene lookup returns CDR1 LNHDA and CDR2 SQIVND (reference sequence). The V gene lost 5 bases and the J gene lost 1 base, with 8 bases spanning the gap. This CDR3 reads CASSLGGQETQYF. CDR3 coding DNA: TGTGCCAGTAGTCTGGGGGGCCAAGAGACCCAGTACTTC.

The chain has TRBV25-1 and TRBJ1-1, with D hard to call. The germline gives CDR1 MGHDK, CDR2 SYGVNS. The CDR3 loop spans 13 amino acids. V lost 4 bases and J lost 1, with 7 bases in between. The CDR3 DNA sequence: TGTGCCAGCAGTGTGGGATCGAACACTGAAGCTTTCTTT. Translation gives CASSVGSNTEAFF.

The V and J genes are TRBV4-2 and TRBJ1-5; no reliable D call. The germline V gene has CDR1 LGHNA and CDR2 YNFKEQ. The CDR3 contains 14 residues. V was clipped by 1 base and J by 7 bases, with 11 bases between them. This CDR3 reads CASSQVGREQPQHF. CDR3 DNA sequence: TGTGCCAGCAGCCAAGTCGGGAGGGAACAGCCCCAGCATTTT.

Only one count was recorded for this clone. The gene calls are TRBV5-1 and TRBJ2-2; D is tentatively TRBD1 or TRBD2 (5 bases each). The ends were cut back, 0 bases at V and 6 bases at J, with 12 bases in the middle. The CDR3 extends over 15 amino acids. The germline gives CDR1 SGHRS, CDR2 YFSETQ. CDR3 amino acids: CASSLEGPISGELFF. The CDR3, as DNA: TGCGCCAGCAGCTTGGAGGGACCAATATCCGGGGAGCTGTTTTTT. The full variable domain, with the rest looked up from reference TRBV5-1 and TRBJ2-2, is KAGVTQTPRYLIKTRGQQVTLSCSPISGHRSVSWYQQTPGQGLQFLFEYFSETQRNKGNFPGRFSGRQFSNSRSEMNVSTLELGDSALYLCASSLEGPISGELFFGEGSRLTVL.

The gene calls are TRBV10-3 and TRBJ1-1; D possibly corresponds to TRBD1 (5 bases). The CDR3 length is 13 residues. The V end lost 4 bases, the J end lost 0 bases, and 6 bases lay between the germline ends. Germline CDR1 ENHRY, CDR2 SYGVKD. CDR3 region: CAISGTLNTEAFF. The CDR3, as DNA: TGTGCCATCAGTGGGACACTGAACACTGAAGCTTTCTTT.

The CDR3 protein is CASSDSRDRVTKNIQYF. CDR3 sequence (DNA): TGTGCCAGCAGTGACTCCCGGGACAGAGTTACCAAAAACATTCAGTACTTC. The rearrangement uses TRBV2 and TRBJ2-4; 7 nucleotides line up with TRBD1. The CDR3 consists of 17 residues. V lost 3 bases to trimming and J lost 2 bases; unmatched junction nucleotides: 10. CDR1 is SNHLY, CDR2 FYNNEI, per germline.

The rearrangement joins TRBV4-2 to TRBJ2-3, with unresolved D. The germline V gene has CDR1 LGHNA and CDR2 YNFKEQ. The CDR3 sequence is 13 residues long. The ends were cut back, 3 bases at V and 2 bases at J, with 6 bases in the middle. The CDR3 sequence: CASSHLATDTQYF. The CDR3 coding sequence is TGTGCCAGCAGCCATTTAGCCACAGATACGCAGTATTTT.

V is TRBV5-1 and J is TRBJ2-1; 12 bases align to TRBD1. The J segment lost 3 bases and the V segment lost 7 bases, leaving 2 bases of the junction unmatched. The CDR3 covers 14 residues. Germline values: CDR1 SGHRS, CDR2 YFSETQ. CDR3 protein: CASGTGGSYNEQFF. The CDR3 bases are TGCGCCAGCGGGACAGGGGGCAGCTACAATGAGCAGTTCTTC.

This chain uses TRBV7-2 with TRBJ2-2, with a weak D call TRBD2 (6 bases). Germline V gene sequence: CDR1 SGHTA, CDR2 FQGNSA. Trimming shortened V by 1 base and J by 6 bases, and 12 bases separated the two germline ends. The CDR3 is made up of 15 amino acids. CDR3 bases: TGTGCCAGCAGCTTAGGACTGGGGGGAGCCGGGGAGCTGTTTTTT. Encoded protein: CASSLGLGGAGELFF.

This chain joins TRBV9 and TRBJ2-1; TRBD1 agrees at 12 bases. The CDR3 is 16 residues long. Looked up from germline, CDR1 is SGDLS and CDR2 is YYNGEE. Trimming cost V 0 bases and J 7 bases; bases outside gene matches: 5. The CDR3 DNA sequence: TGTGCCAGCAGCGTAGAGGGACAGGGGGCGGTGAATGAGCAGTTCTTC. Protein sequence: CASSVEGQGAVNEQFF.

This sequence joins TRBV4-2 and TRBJ2-2; D might be TRBD2 (6 bases). V was pared by 4 bases and J by 3 bases, with 15 bases between. The CDR3 contains 16 residues. Germline loops: CDR1 LGHNA, CDR2 YNFKEQ. CDR3: CASSLDGGYDTGELFF. The CDR3 DNA follows: TGTGCCAGCAGCCTGGACGGGGGTTATGACACCGGGGAGCTGTTTTTT.

This chain links TRBV4-2 with TRBJ2-3, with 13 bases identical to TRBD2. With 5 bases clipped from V and 5 bases from J, the junction kept 4 bases outside the gene matches. Germline assignment: CDR1 LGHNA and CDR2 YNFKEQ. The CDR3 sequence is 15 residues long. CDR3 DNA: TGTGCCAGCAGCTTACTAGCGGGGGGGCGAGATACGCAGTATTTT. It translates to CASSLLAGGRDTQYF.

On this clone itself: Since the CDR3 does not end with the conserved phenylalanine or tryptophan, this likely comes from a read error. The chain recombines TRBV5-1 with TRBJ1-2, with 8 bases matching TRBD1. Germline values: CDR1 SGHRS, CDR2 YFSETQ. The CDR3 is made up of 13 amino acids. With 2 bases clipped from V and 6 bases from J, the junction kept 3 bases outside the gene matches. The CDR3 spells CASSFNRGDGYTL. In nucleotides, the CDR3 is TGCGCCAGCAGCTTCAACAGGGGGGATGGCTACACCCTC.

The chain carries TRBV5-1 and TRBJ1-2; D not certain. Trimming stripped 3 bases from V and 7 bases from J, with 19 bases between. Germline V gene lookup returns CDR1 SGHRS and CDR2 YFSETQ. The CDR3 is 15 amino acids. The CDR3 bases are TGCGCCAGCAGCTATGACCCAGCCGGCCTTTCTGGCTACACCTTC. Protein sequence: CASSYDPAGLSGYTF.

This clone was counted a single time. Other DNA sequences in the sample encode the same CDR3. This sequence joins TRBV18 and TRBJ2-7; the D gene could be TRBD1 or TRBD2 (5 bases each). The CDR3 is 14 amino acids. Germline V gene data show CDR1 as KGHSH and CDR2 as LQKENI. Trimming cost V 6 bases and J 0 bases, with 12 bases left between them. DNA for the CDR3: TGTGCCAGCTCCCCCGGGACCAGCTCCTACGAGCAGTACTTC. This encodes CASSPGTSSYEQYF.

The V and J genes are TRBV15 and TRBJ1-2, with TRBD1 matching 9 bases. The CDR3 runs to 12 residues. Germline V gene sequence: CDR1 LNHNV, CDR2 YYDKDF (reference sequence). With 3 bases clipped from V and 8 bases from J, the junction kept 1 base outside the gene matches. The CDR3 DNA follows: TGTGCCACCAGCAGTGGGACAGGGGGCTACACCTTC. Translation gives CATSSGTGGYTF.

This chain joins TRBV10-1 and TRBJ1-3; D might be TRBD1 (6 bases). V lost 10 bases and J 0 bases, leaving 25 bases between the germline ends. CDR1 and CDR2 from the germline V gene are WNHNN and SYGVQD (reference sequence). The CDR3 length is 18 residues. The CDR3, as DNA: TGCGCCACCTCAAGAACTGGGGGCTACGGTTCCTCTGGAAACACCATATATTTT. Translation gives CATSRTGGYGSSGNTIYF.

V gene TRBV18 combines with J gene TRBJ2-1; TRBD2 aligns across 8 bases. V shed 0 bases and J 4 bases; nucleotides not matched to a gene: 2. The CDR3 is made up of 15 amino acids. The V gene's germline CDR1 is KGHSH and CDR2 LQKENI. As DNA, the CDR3 is TGTGCCAGCTCACCACCACCGGGAGGGTACAATGAGCAGTTCTTC. This translates into CASSPPPGGYNEQFF.